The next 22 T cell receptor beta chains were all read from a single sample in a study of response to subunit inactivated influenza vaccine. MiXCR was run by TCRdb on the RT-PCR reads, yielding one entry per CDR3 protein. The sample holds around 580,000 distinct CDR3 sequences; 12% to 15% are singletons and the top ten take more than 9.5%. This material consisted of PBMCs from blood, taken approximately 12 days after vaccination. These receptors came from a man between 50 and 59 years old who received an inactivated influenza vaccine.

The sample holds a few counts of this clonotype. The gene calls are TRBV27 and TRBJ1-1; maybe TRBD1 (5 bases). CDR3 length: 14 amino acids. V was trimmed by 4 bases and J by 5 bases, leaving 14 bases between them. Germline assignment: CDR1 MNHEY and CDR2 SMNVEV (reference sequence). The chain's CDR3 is CASSWGGWSTEAFF. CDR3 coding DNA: TGTGCCAGCAGTTGGGGCGGGTGGTCTACTGAAGCTTTCTTT.

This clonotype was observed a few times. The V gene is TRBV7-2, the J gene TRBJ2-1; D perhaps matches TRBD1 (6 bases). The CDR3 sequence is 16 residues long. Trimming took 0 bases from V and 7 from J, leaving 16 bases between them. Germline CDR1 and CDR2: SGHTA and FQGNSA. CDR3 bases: TGTGCCAGCAGCTTAGCAGCCCAGGGGCTGCCTAATGAGCAGTTCTTC. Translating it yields CASSLAAQGLPNEQFF.

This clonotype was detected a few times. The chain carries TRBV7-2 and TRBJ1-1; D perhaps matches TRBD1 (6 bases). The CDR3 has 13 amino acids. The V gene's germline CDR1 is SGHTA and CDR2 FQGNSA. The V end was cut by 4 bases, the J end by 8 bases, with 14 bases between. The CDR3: CASSSHPDREAFF. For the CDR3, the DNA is TGTGCCAGCAGCTCCCATCCCGACAGGGAAGCTTTCTTT.

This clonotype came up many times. The CDR3 DNA follows: TGCGCCAGCAGCGCTCAGGGTGGAGGTGATCAGCCCCAGCATTTT. As protein: CASSAQGGGDQPQHF. The chain employs TRBV5-1 and TRBJ1-5; D possibly corresponds to TRBD1 (5 bases). This CDR3 region has 15 residues. V lost 4 bases, J lost 5 bases, and 16 bases lay in between. Germline CDR1 and CDR2: SGHRS and YFSETQ.

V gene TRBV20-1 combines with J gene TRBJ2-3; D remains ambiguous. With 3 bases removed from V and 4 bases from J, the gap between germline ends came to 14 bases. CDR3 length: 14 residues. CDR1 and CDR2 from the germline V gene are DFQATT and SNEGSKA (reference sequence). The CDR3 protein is CSARALVGPDTQYF. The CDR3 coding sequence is TGCAGTGCTAGGGCCCTAGTTGGGCCAGATACGCAGTATTTT.

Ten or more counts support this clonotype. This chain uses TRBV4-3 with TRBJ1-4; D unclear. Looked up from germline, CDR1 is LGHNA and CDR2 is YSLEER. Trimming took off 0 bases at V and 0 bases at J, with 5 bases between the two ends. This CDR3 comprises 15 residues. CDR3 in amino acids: CASSQEHATNEKLFF. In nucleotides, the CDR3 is TGCGCCAGCAGCCAAGAACATGCAACTAATGAAAAACTGTTTTTT.

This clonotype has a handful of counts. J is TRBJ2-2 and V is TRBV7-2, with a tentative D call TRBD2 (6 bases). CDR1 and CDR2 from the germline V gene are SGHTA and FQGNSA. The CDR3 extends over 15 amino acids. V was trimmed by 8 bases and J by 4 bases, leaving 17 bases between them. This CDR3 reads CASSWDGGITGELFF. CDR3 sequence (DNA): TGTGCCAGCTCCTGGGACGGAGGGATCACCGGGGAGCTGTTTTTT.

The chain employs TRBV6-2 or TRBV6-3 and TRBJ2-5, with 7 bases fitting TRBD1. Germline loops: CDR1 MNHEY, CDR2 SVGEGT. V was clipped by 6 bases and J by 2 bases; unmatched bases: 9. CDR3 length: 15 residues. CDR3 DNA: TGTGCCAGCAGCCTACTTAGGGACAGACAAGAGACCCAGTACTTC. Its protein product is CASSLLRDRQETQYF.

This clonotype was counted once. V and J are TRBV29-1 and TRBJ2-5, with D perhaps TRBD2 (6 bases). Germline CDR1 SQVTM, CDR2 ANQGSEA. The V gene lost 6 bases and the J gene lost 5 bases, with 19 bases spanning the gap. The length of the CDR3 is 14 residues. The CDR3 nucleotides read TGCAGCGTGGATAAAGCGGGCCAGCGGGAGACCCAGTACTTC. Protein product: CSVDKAGQRETQYF.

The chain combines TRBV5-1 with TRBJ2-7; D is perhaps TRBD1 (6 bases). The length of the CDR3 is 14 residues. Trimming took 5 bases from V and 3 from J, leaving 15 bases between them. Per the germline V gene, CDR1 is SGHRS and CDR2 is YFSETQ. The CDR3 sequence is CASRPPGTRYEQYF. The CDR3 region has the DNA TGCGCCAGCAGGCCCCCCGGGACACGCTACGAGCAGTACTTC.

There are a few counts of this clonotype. CDR3 sequence: CASSFSGTGTDTQYF. The CDR3 DNA reads TGTGCCAGCAGCTTCTCCGGGACAGGGACAGATACGCAGTATTTT. This chain joins TRBV7-2 and TRBJ2-3; 9 nucleotides match TRBD1. The trim removed 3 bases at V and 3 bases at J, leaving 4 bases unmatched. Germline lookup yields CDR1 SGHTA and CDR2 FQGNSA. CDR3 size: 15 residues.

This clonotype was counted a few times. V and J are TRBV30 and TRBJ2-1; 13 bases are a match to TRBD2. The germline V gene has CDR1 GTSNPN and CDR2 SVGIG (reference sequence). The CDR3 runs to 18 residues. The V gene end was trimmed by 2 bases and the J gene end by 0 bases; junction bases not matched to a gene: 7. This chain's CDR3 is CAWSSGTSGASSYNEQFF. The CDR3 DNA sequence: TGTGCCTGGAGTTCCGGGACTAGCGGGGCAAGCTCCTACAATGAGCAGTTCTTC.

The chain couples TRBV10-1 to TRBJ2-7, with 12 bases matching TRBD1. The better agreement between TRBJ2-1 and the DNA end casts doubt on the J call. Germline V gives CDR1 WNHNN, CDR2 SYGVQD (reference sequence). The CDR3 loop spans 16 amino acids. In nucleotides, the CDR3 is TGCGCCAGCAGCGAGCACGATGGGACAGGGGGCGCCGAGCAGTTCTTC. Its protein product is CASSEHDGTGGAEQFF.

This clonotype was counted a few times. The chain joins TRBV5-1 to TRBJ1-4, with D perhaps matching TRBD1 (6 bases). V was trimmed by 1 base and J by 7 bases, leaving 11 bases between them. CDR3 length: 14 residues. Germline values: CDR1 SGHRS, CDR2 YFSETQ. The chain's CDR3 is CASSLWTEGEKLFF. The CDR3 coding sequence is TGCGCCAGCAGCTTGTGGACAGAGGGTGAAAAACTGTTTTTT.

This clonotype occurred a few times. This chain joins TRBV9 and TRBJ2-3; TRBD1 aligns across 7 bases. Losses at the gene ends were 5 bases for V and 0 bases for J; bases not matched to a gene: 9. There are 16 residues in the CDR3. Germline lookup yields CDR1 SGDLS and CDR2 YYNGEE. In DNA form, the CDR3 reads TGTGCCAGCAGGGAGAGAACAGGGGCCAGCACAGATACGCAGTATTTT. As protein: CASRERTGASTDTQYF.

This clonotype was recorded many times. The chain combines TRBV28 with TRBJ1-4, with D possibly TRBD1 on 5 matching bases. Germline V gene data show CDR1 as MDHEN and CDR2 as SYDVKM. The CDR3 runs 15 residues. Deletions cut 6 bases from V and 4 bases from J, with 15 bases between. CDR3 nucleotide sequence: TGTGCCAGCAGCCTGGGGACGGGAGATAATGAAAAACTGTTTTTT. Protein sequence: CASSLGTGDNEKLFF.

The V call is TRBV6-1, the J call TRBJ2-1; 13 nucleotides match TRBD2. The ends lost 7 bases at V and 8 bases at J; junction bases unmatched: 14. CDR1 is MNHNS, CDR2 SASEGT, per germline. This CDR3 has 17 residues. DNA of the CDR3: TGTGCCAGCACCTACGGACTAGCGGGAGTGAGGGGCGATGAGCAGTTCTTC. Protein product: CASTYGLAGVRGDEQFF.

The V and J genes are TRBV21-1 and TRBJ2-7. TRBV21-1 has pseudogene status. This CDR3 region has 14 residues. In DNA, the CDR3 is TGTGCCAGCAGCAAAGCTGGCAGACAACACGAGCAGTACTTC. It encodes CASSKAGRQHEQYF.

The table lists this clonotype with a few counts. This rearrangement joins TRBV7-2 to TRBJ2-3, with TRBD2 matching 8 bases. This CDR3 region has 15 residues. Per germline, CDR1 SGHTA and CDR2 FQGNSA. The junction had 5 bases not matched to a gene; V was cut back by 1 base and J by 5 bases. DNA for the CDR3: TGTGCCAGCAGCTTAGTGGCTAGCGGGCAAGATACGCAGTATTTT. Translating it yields CASSLVASGQDTQYF. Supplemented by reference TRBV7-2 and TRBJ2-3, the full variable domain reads GAGVSQSPSNKVTEKGKDVELRCDPISGHTALYWYRQSLGQGLEFLIYFQGNSAPDKSGLPSDRFSAERTGGSVSTLTIQRTQQEDSAVYLCASSLVASGQDTQYFGPGTRLTVL.

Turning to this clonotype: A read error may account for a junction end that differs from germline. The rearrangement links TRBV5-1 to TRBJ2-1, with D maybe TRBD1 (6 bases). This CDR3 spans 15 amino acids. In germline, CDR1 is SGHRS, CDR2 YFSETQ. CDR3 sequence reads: CASSLDGGSYTEQFF. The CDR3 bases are TGCGCCAGCAGCTTGGATGGGGGCTCCTACACTGAGCAGTTCTTC.

The CDR3 sequence: CASSLDAGQFYEQYF. The CDR3 DNA sequence: TGTGCCAGCAGCTTGGATGCAGGCCAATTCTACGAGCAGTACTTC. This chain connects TRBV5-5 to TRBJ2-7; unclear D gene. CDR1 and CDR2 (germline): SGHKS, YYEKEE (reference sequence). The CDR3 loop spans 15 amino acids. Trimming pared 0 bases from V and 3 bases from J, leaving 13 bases between.

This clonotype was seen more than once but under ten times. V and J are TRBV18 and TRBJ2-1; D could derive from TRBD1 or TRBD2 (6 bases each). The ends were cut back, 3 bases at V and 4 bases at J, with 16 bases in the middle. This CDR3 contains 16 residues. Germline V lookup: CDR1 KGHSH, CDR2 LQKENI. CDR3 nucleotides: TGTGCCAGCTCACCCTCGGTGCAGGGGAGGTACAATGAGCAGTTCTTC. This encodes CASSPSVQGRYNEQFF. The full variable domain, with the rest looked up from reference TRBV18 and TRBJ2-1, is NAGVMQNPRHLVRRRGQEARLRCSPMKGHSHVYWYRQLPEEGLKFMVYLQKENIIDESGMPKERFSAEFPKEGPSILRIQQVVRGDSAAYFCASSPSVQGRYNEQFFGPGTRLTVL.